This T cell receptor (beta chain) came from a study of blood T cell repertoires in COVID-19 (TCRdb year 2020). Looking at the study overall: Samples covering the acute and convalescent phases of COVID-19 were provided by collaborators in the United States, Italy and Spain. Deeply sampled blood TCRbeta repertoires from subjects exposed to, actively infected with, or recovered from COVID-19 were included in the dataset. Nearly every sample came with metadata listing a de-identified subject ID, COVID-19 status, age in years and sex. The samples were drawn from two sources: the first 160 participants of the ongoing ImmuneRACE study, and about 1,300 subjects contributed by 6 global collaborators. The prospective study material was composed of cDNA or gDNA derived from T cells, B-cell-depleted T cells, or PBMCs. A freely available public database, intended as a resource for researchers studying the immune response to SARS-CoV-2, is where the repertoires were released. Where available, HLA class I and class II types were obtained from metadata supplied by the sample provider rather than from assay-based typing. On the study overall, not on this receptor specifically: The quantity of clinical and demographic metadata differed by source and by participant and was supplied without curation.

Collaborating institutions collected whole blood in K2EDTA tubes following their own protocols. For TCRbeta analysis, collaborator samples were shipped as frozen whole blood, as isolated PBMCs, or as DNA extracted from either sample type. TCRbeta CDR3 regions were amplified from genomic DNA using the immunoSEQ Assay, a bias-controlled multiplex PCR. For the original study's pipeline: The number of nucleated cells in each sample was estimated from the amplification of reference gene primers within the assay. Sequence reads were collapsed and filtered to measure the absolute abundance of every unique TCRbeta CDR3 rearrangement. For each sample, productive Simpson clonality was calculated as the square root of Simpson's diversity index over productive rearrangements. Drawn from immuneACCESS, this table holds only the in-frame rearrangements with V and J called that TCRdb kept. Clones are partly lost; checked studies trace under half to an unresolved V gene and leave the rest unexplained. V, J and clone size are taken as reported in that table, and D and trimming were inferred from the DNA itself. The sample includes 30,000 or so clones, with 91% observed a single time. Together, the top ten hold 4.5% to 6% of the sample.

The germline V gene (reference sequence) yields SGHNT for CDR1 and YYREEE for CDR2. The CDR3 holds 15 amino acids from the cysteine to the phenylalanine. Left in the record is the CDR3 DNA by itself, 45 bases read in frame from the first base. Trimming accounts for 2 bases at V and 4 bases at J, while the number of junction bases matched to no gene is 4. A word on this clone: Which antigen it targets is not known. Base qualities are not recorded, but no much larger clone differs from it by a single base.

The specimen sequenced was peripheral blood. The rearrangement joined TRBV5-4 to TRBJ2-1; TRBD2 aligns with 9 central bases. The origin of this receptor is a human donor in a cohort sampled during active COVID-19. The CDR3 protein sequence reads: CASSFGLAIYNEQFF. The bases are TGTGCCAGCAGCTTCGGACTAGCGATATACAATGAGCAGTTCTTC. The full variable domain, with segments outside the CDR3 supplied by the reference TRBV5-4 and TRBJ2-1 proteins, appears as ETGVTQSPTHLIKTRGQQVTLRCSSQSGHNTVSWYQQALGQGPQFIFQYYREEENGRGNFPPRFSGLQFPNYSSELNVNALELDDSALYLCASSFGLAIYNEQFFGPGTRLTVL.